The TCR beta chain described here comes from a study of blood T cell repertoires in COVID-19. Study information: Samples of COVID-19 (acute and convalescent) were obtained from the United States, Italy and Spain. From T cells, B-cell-depleted T cells, or PBMCs came the material, which was cDNA or gDNA.

The V and J ends lost 9 bases and 4 bases respectively, with 10 bases between them. CDR1 and CDR2 from the germline V gene are WSHSY and SAAADI. The CDR3 spans 13 residues. In the original processing: Reference gene primers were amplified, and this amplification served to estimate nucleated cell counts. The table came from immunoSEQ multiplex PCR; TCRdb's copy has only in-frame clones and leaves some out. The V and J calls and clone size come from that table; D and trimming were worked out from the DNA. The sample lists over 200,000 clones, over 75% seen once, with 1.5% to 2% in the top ten. The chain combines TRBV10-2 with TRBJ1-6, with D perhaps TRBD1 (5 bases). The sample consisted of peripheral blood. The sequence came from a man aged 40-50 years with active or convalescent COVID-19. Written as DNA, the CDR3 is TGCGCCAGTCGACAGCAGTATAATTCACCCCTCCACTTT. This translates into CASRQQYNSPLHF.